This TCR beta chain derives from a study of glioma-infiltrating T cells. The iRepertoire nested amplicon-rescue multiplex PCR amplified TCR alpha and beta CDR3s from RNA. One-step reverse transcription and amplification started from around 100-400 ng of tissue mRNA or PBMC total RNA. Each CDR3 protein is one row after TCRdb ran MiXCR on the multiplex PCR reads. The sample carries under 150,000 distinct CDR3 sequences, around 42% recorded once. Study-wide points: Tissue-blood divergence was below expectation in non-neoplastic patients, above in gliomas. CDR3 overlap between tissue and blood was very small.

This clonotype was seen more than once but under ten times. Antigen: not known. The sequence was collected from a human donor with low-grade glioma or glioblastoma, undergoing nonglioma brain surgery, or in good health (not recorded which). Sequencing input: glioma tissue, nonneoplastic brain tissue, or PBMCs (not recorded which).

The CDR3 DNA sequence: TGTGCCAGCAGGGCGGCGAACAATGAAAAACTGTTTTTT. This sequence encodes CASRAANNEKLFF. The V call is TRBV27, the J call TRBJ1-4; D unclear. Looked up from germline, CDR1 is MNHEY and CDR2 is SMNVEV (reference sequence). Trimming stripped 6 bases from V and 5 bases from J, with 10 bases between. This CDR3 is 13 amino acids long.